A selection of T cell receptor beta chains follows, all from one sample in a study of T cell responses to AZD1222 COVID-19 vaccine. Using immunoSEQ multiplex PCR, the repertoire was profiled, and TCRdb retains in-frame clones only, with some absent. Altogether some 140,000 clones are present, approximately 90% being singletons, with the ten largest covering roughly 2.8%. The sample here was peripheral blood, taken on day 0 of AZD1222 vaccination. All receptors come from an adult in good health. Both conserved end residues are part of each CDR3. The D gene is left open where the match is weak. Expanded clones are given a class, and other clones once, few, many or no size at all.

d_call: -; v_call: TRBV11-3; clone_size: -; j_call: TRBJ2-7; cdr3_nt: TGTGCCAGCAGCTTAGATATGGGGGCGGCGTACTTC; cdr3_aa: CASSLDMGAAYF
d_call: -; v_call: TRBV3-1/TRBV3-2; clone_size: -; j_call: TRBJ1-3; cdr3_nt: TGTGCCAGCAGCCACGGGAGCTCTGGAAACACCATATATTTT; cdr3_aa: CASSHGSSGNTIYF
d_call: -; v_call: TRBV7-6; clone_size: -; j_call: TRBJ2-2; cdr3_nt: TGTGCCAGCAGCTCTCGCGGGGCACTGAACACCGGGGAGCTGTTTTTT; cdr3_aa: CASSSRGALNTGELFF
d_call: -; v_call: TRBV5-5; clone_size: -; j_call: TRBJ1-6; cdr3_nt: TGTGCCAGCAGCAGAGGGTGGGAGGGAGGAATCTCACCCCTCCACTTT; cdr3_aa: CASSRGWEGGISPLHF
d_call: -; v_call: TRBV2; clone_size: -; j_call: TRBJ2-1; cdr3_nt: TGTGCCAGCAGGTTAGGGCGGCATGAGCAGTTCTTC; cdr3_aa: CASRLGRHEQFF
d_call: TRBD2; v_call: TRBV6-4; clone_size: -; j_call: TRBJ2-2; cdr3_nt: TGTGCCAGCAGTCCCTTAGCGGGGGGCTCGAACACCGGGGAGCTGTTTTTT; cdr3_aa: CASSPLAGGSNTGELFF
d_call: -; v_call: TRBV19; clone_size: -; j_call: TRBJ1-1; cdr3_nt: TGTGCCAGTAGAACTAAAACGGACTATTTCCCTGAAGCTTTCTTT; cdr3_aa: CASRTKTDYFPEAFF
d_call: -; v_call: TRBV30; clone_size: -; j_call: TRBJ2-1; cdr3_nt: TGTGCCTGGAGCGGGGGATTTTATGAGCAGTTCTTC; cdr3_aa: CAWSGGFYEQFF
d_call: -; v_call: TRBV5-1; clone_size: -; j_call: TRBJ2-5; cdr3_nt: TGCGCCAGCAGCTTGATCCCTACCCAAGAGATGTCCCAGTACTTC; cdr3_aa: CASSLIPTQEMSQYF
d_call: TRBD2; v_call: TRBV12-5; clone_size: -; j_call: TRBJ2-2; cdr3_nt: TGTGCTAGTGGTTTTTCTAGCGGGACGAACACCGGGGAGCTGTTTTTT; cdr3_aa: CASGFSSGTNTGELFF
d_call: TRBD2; v_call: TRBV28; clone_size: -; j_call: TRBJ2-1; cdr3_nt: TGTGCCAGCAGTTTACCCTCTTCTACTGTCGGACTAGCGCGATATGAGCAGTTCTTC; cdr3_aa: CASSLPSSTVGLARYEQFF
d_call: -; v_call: TRBV2; clone_size: -; j_call: TRBJ2-7; cdr3_nt: TGTGCCAGCCGAACCTACGAGCAGTACTTC; cdr3_aa: CASRTYEQYF
d_call: TRBD1; v_call: TRBV12-5; clone_size: -; j_call: TRBJ1-4; cdr3_nt: TGTGCTAGTGCCCCTTTCAGACAGGGGCTTGGAAAACTGTTTTTT; cdr3_aa: CASAPFRQGLGKLFF
d_call: -; v_call: TRBV5-4; clone_size: -; j_call: TRBJ1-1; cdr3_nt: TGTGCCAGCAGCTCTCAGCCGAACACTGAAGCTTTCTTT; cdr3_aa: CASSSQPNTEAFF
d_call: -; v_call: TRBV3-1/TRBV3-2; clone_size: -; j_call: TRBJ1-2; cdr3_nt: TGTGCCAGGCCAGCGACCAACGGGGATCGCTATGGCTACACCTTC; cdr3_aa: CARPATNGDRYGYTF
d_call: -; v_call: TRBV10-3; clone_size: -; j_call: TRBJ2-7; cdr3_nt: TGTGCCATCAGTGAAGGAGGTCGGGAGACGACTTACGAGCAGTACTTC; cdr3_aa: CAISEGGRETTYEQYF
d_call: TRBD1; v_call: TRBV27; clone_size: once; j_call: TRBJ2-7; cdr3_nt: TGTGCCAGCGGGGGGGGACAGGGGCTCTACGAGCAGTACTTC; cdr3_aa: CASGGGQGLYEQYF
d_call: -; v_call: TRBV4-3; clone_size: -; j_call: TRBJ1-2; cdr3_nt: TGCGCCAGCAGCCAAGATAAACAAACCCGATCCTACACCTTC; cdr3_aa: CASSQDKQTRSYTF
d_call: -; v_call: TRBV27; clone_size: -; j_call: TRBJ1-5; cdr3_nt: TGTGCCAGCAGTCTCGCTCAGGGAGGTCAGCCCCAGCATTTT; cdr3_aa: CASSLAQGGQPQHF
d_call: -; v_call: TRBV12-5; clone_size: -; j_call: TRBJ1-1; cdr3_nt: TGTGCTAGTGGCCAAATGCGCACTGAAGCTTTCTTT; cdr3_aa: CASGQMRTEAFF
d_call: -; v_call: TRBV4-3; clone_size: few; j_call: TRBJ2-4; cdr3_nt: TGCGCCAGCAGCCAAGATGTGAGTACGGGCAACATTCAGTACTTC; cdr3_aa: CASSQDVSTGNIQYF
d_call: TRBD2; v_call: TRBV18; clone_size: -; j_call: TRBJ2-1; cdr3_nt: TGTGCCAGCTCACCACAGCTAGCGGGGGTCGATGAGCAGTTCTTC; cdr3_aa: CASSPQLAGVDEQFF
d_call: TRBD2; v_call: TRBV7-2; clone_size: -; j_call: TRBJ2-5; cdr3_nt: TGTGCCAGCAGCTTTCAAGGGCTAGCGGGGCAAGAGACCCAGTACTTC; cdr3_aa: CASSFQGLAGQETQYF
d_call: TRBD2; v_call: TRBV5-8; clone_size: -; j_call: TRBJ2-1; cdr3_nt: TGTGCCAGCAGCTACCGACTAGCGGGGGGGCAATATGAGCAGTTCTTC; cdr3_aa: CASSYRLAGGQYEQFF
d_call: -; v_call: TRBV14; clone_size: -; j_call: TRBJ2-5; cdr3_nt: TGTGCCAGCAGCCACCGCTGGGCTAGCTCGGAGACCCAGTACTTC; cdr3_aa: CASSHRWASSETQYF
d_call: -; v_call: TRBV3-1/TRBV3-2; clone_size: -; j_call: TRBJ1-2; cdr3_nt: TGTGCCAGCAGCCTGGGAGGCCAGGGAGGCTACACCTTC; cdr3_aa: CASSLGGQGGYTF
d_call: TRBD2; v_call: TRBV10-3; clone_size: -; j_call: TRBJ2-1; cdr3_nt: TGTGCCATCAGTCAAACTAGCGGACTTTACAATGAGCAGTTCTTC; cdr3_aa: CAISQTSGLYNEQFF
d_call: -; v_call: TRBV28; clone_size: -; j_call: TRBJ1-2; cdr3_nt: TGTGCCAGCAGTCCGGGAGCCTATGAGGACACCTTC; cdr3_aa: CASSPGAYEDTF
d_call: -; v_call: TRBV6-6; clone_size: -; j_call: TRBJ2-3; cdr3_nt: TGTGCCAGCAGTTCACACGCCTCCTCTACAGATACGCAGTATTTT; cdr3_aa: CASSSHASSTDTQYF